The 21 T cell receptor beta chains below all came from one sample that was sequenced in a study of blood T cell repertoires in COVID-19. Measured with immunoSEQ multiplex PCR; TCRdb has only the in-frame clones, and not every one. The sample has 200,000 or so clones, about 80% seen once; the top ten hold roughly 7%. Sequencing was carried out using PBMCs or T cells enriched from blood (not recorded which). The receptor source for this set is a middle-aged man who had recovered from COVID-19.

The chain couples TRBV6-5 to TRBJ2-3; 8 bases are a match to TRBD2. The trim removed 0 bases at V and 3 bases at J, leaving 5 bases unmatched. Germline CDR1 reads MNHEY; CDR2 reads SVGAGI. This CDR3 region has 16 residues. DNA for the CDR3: TGTGCCAGCAGTTACTCTTTAGCGGGGAAGACAGATACGCAGTATTTT. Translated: CASSYSLAGKTDTQYF.

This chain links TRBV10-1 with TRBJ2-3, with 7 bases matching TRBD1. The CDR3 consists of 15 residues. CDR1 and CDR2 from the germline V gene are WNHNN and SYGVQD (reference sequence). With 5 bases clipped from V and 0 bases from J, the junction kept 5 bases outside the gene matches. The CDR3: CASSPDRASTDTQYF. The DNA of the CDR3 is TGCGCCAGCAGTCCTGACAGGGCCAGCACAGATACGCAGTATTTT.

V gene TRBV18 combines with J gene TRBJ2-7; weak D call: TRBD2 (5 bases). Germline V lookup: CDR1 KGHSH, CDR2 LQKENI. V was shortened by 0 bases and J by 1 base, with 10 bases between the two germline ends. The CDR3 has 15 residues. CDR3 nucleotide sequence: TGTGCCAGCTCACCACCCGGCGGGTTTTCCTACGAGCAGTACTTC. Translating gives CASSPPGGFSYEQYF.

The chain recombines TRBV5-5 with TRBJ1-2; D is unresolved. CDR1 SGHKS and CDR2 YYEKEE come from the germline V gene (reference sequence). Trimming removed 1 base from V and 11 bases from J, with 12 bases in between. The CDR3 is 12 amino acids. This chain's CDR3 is CASSLFRSGYTF. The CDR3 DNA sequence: TGTGCCAGCAGCTTGTTTCGTTCGGGATACACCTTC.

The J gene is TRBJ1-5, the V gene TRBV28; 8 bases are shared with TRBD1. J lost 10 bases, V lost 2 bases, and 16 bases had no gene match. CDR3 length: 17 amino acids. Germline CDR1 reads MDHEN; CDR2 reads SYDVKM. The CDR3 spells CASSLIGTGTGPGPQHF. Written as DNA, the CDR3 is TGTGCCAGCAGTTTAATAGGTACGGGGACAGGCCCAGGTCCCCAGCATTTT.

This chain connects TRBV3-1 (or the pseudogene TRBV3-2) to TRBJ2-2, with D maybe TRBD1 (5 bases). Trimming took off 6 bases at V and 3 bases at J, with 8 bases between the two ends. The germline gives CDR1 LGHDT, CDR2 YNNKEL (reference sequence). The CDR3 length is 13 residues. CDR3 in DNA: TGTGCCAGCAGGGACAAAGACACCGGGGAGCTGTTTTTT. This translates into CASRDKDTGELFF.

The CDR3 region has the DNA TGCGCCAGCAGCCAAGGTAATACAGGGGTCGAGCAGTACTTC. It yields the protein CASSQGNTGVEQYF. V usage is TRBV4-1 and J usage is TRBJ2-7, with TRBD1 matching 7 bases. Germline CDR1 MGHRA, CDR2 YSYEKL. V lost 1 base and J lost 6; bases outside the gene matches: 6. The CDR3 is 14 residues long.

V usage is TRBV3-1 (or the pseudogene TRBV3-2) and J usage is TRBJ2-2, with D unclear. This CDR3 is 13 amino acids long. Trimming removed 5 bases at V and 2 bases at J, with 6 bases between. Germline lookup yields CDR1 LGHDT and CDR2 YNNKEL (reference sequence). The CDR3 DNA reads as TGTGCCAGCAGCATTACAAACACCGGGGAGCTGTTTTTT. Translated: CASSITNTGELFF.

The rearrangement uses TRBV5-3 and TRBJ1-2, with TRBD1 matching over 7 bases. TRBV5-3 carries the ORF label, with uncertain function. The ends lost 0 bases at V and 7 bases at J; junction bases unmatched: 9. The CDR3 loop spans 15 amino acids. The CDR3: CARSLGPQGLSGYTF. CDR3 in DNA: TGTGCCAGAAGCTTGGGACCACAGGGGCTCTCTGGCTACACCTTC.

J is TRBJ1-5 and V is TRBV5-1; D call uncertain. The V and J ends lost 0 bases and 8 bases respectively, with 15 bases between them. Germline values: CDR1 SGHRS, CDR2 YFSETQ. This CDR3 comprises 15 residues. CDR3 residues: CASSLGSGFLEPQHF. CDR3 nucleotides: TGCGCCAGCAGCTTGGGTTCCGGGTTTCTAGAGCCCCAGCATTTT.

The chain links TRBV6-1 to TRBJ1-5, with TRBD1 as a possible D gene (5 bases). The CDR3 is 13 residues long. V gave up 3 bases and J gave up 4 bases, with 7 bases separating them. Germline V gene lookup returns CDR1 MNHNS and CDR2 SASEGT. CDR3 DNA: TGTGCCAGCAGTGAGACAGAAAATCAGCCCCAGCATTTT. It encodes CASSETENQPQHF.

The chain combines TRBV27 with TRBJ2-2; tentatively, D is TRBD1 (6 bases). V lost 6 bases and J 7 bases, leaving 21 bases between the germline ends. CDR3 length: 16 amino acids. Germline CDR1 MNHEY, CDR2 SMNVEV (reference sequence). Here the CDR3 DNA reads TGTGCCAGCAGCTGGCAAACAGGGCCTGCGCTCGGGGAGCTGTTTTTT. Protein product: CASSWQTGPALGELFF.

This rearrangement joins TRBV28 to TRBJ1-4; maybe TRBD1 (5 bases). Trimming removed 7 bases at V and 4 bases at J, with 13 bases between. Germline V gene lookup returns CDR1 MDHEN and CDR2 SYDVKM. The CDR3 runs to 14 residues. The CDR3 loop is CASIRRGGNEKLFF. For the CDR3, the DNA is TGTGCCAGCATCCGGAGGGGAGGTAATGAAAAACTGTTTTTT.

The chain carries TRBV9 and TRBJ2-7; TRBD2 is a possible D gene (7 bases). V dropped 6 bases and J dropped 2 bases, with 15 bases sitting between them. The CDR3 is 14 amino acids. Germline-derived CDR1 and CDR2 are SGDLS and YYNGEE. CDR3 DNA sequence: TGTGCCAGCAACCGAGGGGGGGATACCTACGAGCAGTACTTC. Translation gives CASNRGGDTYEQYF.

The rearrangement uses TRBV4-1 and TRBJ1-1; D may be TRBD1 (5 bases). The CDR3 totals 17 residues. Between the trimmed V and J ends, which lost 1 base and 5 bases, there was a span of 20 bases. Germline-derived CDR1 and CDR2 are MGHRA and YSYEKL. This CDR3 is CASSQVVWERGRTEAFF. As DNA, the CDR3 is TGCGCCAGCAGCCAAGTCGTCTGGGAAAGGGGAAGAACTGAAGCTTTCTTT.

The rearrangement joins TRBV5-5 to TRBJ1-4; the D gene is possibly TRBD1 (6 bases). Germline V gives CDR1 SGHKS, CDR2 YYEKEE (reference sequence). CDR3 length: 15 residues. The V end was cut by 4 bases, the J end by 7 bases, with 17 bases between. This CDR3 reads CASSLQTGLAEKLFF. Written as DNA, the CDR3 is TGTGCCAGCAGCCTCCAAACAGGGTTGGCTGAAAAACTGTTTTTT.

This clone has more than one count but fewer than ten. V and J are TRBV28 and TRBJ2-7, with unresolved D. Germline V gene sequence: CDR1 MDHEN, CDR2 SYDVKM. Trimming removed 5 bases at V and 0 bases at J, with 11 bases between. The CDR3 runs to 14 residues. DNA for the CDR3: TGTGCCAGCAGTCCCCCGGGTCTCTCCTACGAGCAGTACTTC. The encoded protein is CASSPPGLSYEQYF. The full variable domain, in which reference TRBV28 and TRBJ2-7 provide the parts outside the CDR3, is DVKVTQSSRYLVKRTGEKVFLECVQDMDHENMFWYRQDPGLGLRLIYFSYDVKMKEKGDIPEGYSVSREKKERFSLILESASTNQTSMYLCASSPPGLSYEQYFGPGTRLTVT.

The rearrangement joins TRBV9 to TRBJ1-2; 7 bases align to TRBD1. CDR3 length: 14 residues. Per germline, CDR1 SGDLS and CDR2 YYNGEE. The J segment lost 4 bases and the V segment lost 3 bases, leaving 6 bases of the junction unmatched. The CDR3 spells CASSATGSTYGYTF. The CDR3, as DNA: TGTGCCAGCAGCGCGACAGGGAGTACCTATGGCTACACCTTC.

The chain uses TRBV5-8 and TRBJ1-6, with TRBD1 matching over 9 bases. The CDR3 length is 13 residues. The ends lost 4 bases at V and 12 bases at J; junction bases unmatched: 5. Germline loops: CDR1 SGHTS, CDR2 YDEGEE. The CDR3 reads CASSPDRGKPLHF. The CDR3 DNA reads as TGTGCCAGCAGCCCGGACAGGGGTAAACCCCTCCACTTT.

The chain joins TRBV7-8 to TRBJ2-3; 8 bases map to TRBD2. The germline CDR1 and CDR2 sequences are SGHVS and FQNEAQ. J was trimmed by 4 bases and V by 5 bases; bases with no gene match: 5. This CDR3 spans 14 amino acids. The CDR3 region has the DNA TGTGCCAGCAGCCCAGCGGGGGCTGCAGATACGCAGTATTTT. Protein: CASSPAGAADTQYF.

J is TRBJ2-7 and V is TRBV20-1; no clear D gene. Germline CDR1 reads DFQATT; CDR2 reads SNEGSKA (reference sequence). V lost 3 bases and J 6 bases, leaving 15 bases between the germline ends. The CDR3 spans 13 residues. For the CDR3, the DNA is TGCAGTGCTAGTGCTCGCCTGGGCTTCGAGCAGTACTTC. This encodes CSASARLGFEQYF.